Following are 7 T cell receptor beta chains from one sample sequenced in a study of blood T cell repertoires in COVID-19. Libraries were prepared by immunoSEQ multiplex PCR; TCRdb keeps only in-frame clonotypes and omits some of them. The sample shows 200,000 or so clones, about 85% of them seen only once. Material: PBMCs or T cells enriched from blood (not recorded which). The receptors come from a woman younger than 45 who had recovered from COVID-19.

The genes are TRBV11-2 and TRBJ1-6; the D gene is possibly TRBD1 (6 bases). V was trimmed by 4 bases and J by 6 bases, leaving 16 bases between them. Germline V CDR1 and CDR2: SGHAT, FQNNGV. The CDR3 is made up of 16 amino acids. As DNA, the CDR3 is TGTGCCAGCAGCTCCCGGGAGGGGGGTGGTAATTCACCCCTCCACTTT. Protein: CASSSREGGGNSPLHF.

The chain has TRBV19 and TRBJ1-5; no firm D call. The length of the CDR3 is 13 residues. Trimming removed 5 bases at V and 6 bases at J, with 11 bases between. The germline CDR1 and CDR2 sequences are LNHDA and SQIVND (reference sequence). The CDR3 DNA follows: TGTGCCAGTAGTGTCTCGATCAGTCAGCCCCAGCATTTT. Its translation is CASSVSISQPQHF.

The rearrangement joins TRBV6-1 to TRBJ1-5; the match to TRBD1 covers 7 bases. The CDR3 covers 15 residues. V shed 2 bases, J shed 6 bases, and the junction held 7 bases outside the gene matches. Germline V CDR1 and CDR2: MNHNS, SASEGT. Written as DNA, the CDR3 is TGTGCCAGCAGTGAAACAGGGGTTAGGTCTCAGCCCCAGCATTTT. Residues: CASSETGVRSQPQHF.

The V call is TRBV19, the J call TRBJ1-6; 7 bases align to TRBD1. The ends lost 5 bases at V and 7 bases at J; junction bases unmatched: 8. The CDR3 is made up of 15 amino acids. Germline CDR1 and CDR2: LNHDA and SQIVND (reference sequence). The CDR3 DNA follows: TGTGCCAGTAGTGCGGGACAGAGGGCCAATTCACCCCTCCACTTT. Protein: CASSAGQRANSPLHF.

The chain is built from TRBV6-1 and TRBJ1-5, with unresolved D. V gave up 8 bases and J gave up 6 bases, with 14 bases separating them. Germline loops: CDR1 MNHNS, CDR2 SASEGT. The CDR3 totals 13 residues. CDR3 sequence reads: CASREGDIQPQHF. In DNA form, the CDR3 reads TGTGCCAGCCGGGAGGGTGACATTCAGCCCCAGCATTTT.

The chain links TRBV7-9 to TRBJ1-6, with D possibly TRBD1 on 6 matching bases. There are 15 residues in the CDR3. Germline V gene sequence: CDR1 SEHNR, CDR2 FQNEAQ (reference sequence). Trimming stripped 2 bases from V and 10 bases from J, with 15 bases between. The CDR3 here is CASSLRAPGESPLHF. In DNA, the CDR3 is TGTGCCAGCAGCTTAAGGGCCCCAGGGGAGTCACCCCTCCACTTT.

This sequence joins TRBV7-8 and TRBJ2-3, with TRBD1 identical over 8 bases. The germline V gene encodes CDR1 SGHVS and CDR2 FQNEAQ. After removal of 5 bases from V and 3 bases from J, the junction contained 13 bases not matched to a gene. There are 17 residues in the CDR3. CDR3 region: CASSLGQGLYRTDTQYF. CDR3 bases: TGTGCCAGCAGCCTCGGACAGGGTTTGTACCGTACAGATACGCAGTATTTT.